This T cell receptor (beta chain) was recovered during a study of T cell repertoires in cytomegalovirus infection (dated by TCRdb to between 2017 and 2020). In the study overall: Alongside well-studied HLA-B-restricted epitopes, the peptide stimulations were aimed at recently identified HLA-C-restricted CMV epitopes, whose presentation resists viral immunomodulation. Because public TCR beta signatures pointed to carriage of CMV infection together with the matching HLA type, the HLA type of each donor mattered for the analysis.

In light of the paper, this sample's treatment or condition label describes: in vitro stimulation with specific CMV peptide epitopes to enrich CMV-specific T cells. The research as a whole found: The ex vivo response was dominated by HLA-C-restricted CMV-specific TCR beta clonotypes, which also provided the single most frequent clonotype in two of eight donors. Carriers of CMV infection plus the relevant HLA type were discriminated by the cumulative frequency of public TCR beta family members in the study cohort and in an independent roughly 400-donor cohort.

Data came from an Illumina HiSeq 1500. TCRdb reprocessing: public reads trimmed at Q25 with fastp, clones called with MiXCR, in-frame beta chains kept. Each record represents a unique CDR3 protein, reported with the most common genes and DNA among its rows. The sample table holds fewer than 1,000,000 distinct CDR3 sequences, of which about a third were seen once. Around an eighth of the sample is in the top ten clones. Taken from cysteine to phenylalanine, the CDR3 has 10 residues. Just CDR3 DNA is preserved here, 30 bases in frame from base 1. CDR1 and CDR2 are drawn from the germline V gene: SQVTM, ANQGSEA. V was cut back by 3 bases and J by 13 bases, leaving a gap of 12 bases between them. As concerns this clonotype: Its antigen has not been determined. Per-nucleotide qualities are absent, and no much larger clonotype sits a single base away.

This specimen consisted of cultured CD8+ T cells from PBMCs, obtained from culture after CMV antigen stimulation. The sequence joins TRBV29-1 to TRBJ1-1; the D segment cannot be called with confidence. This TCR derives from a human donor in good health (CMV status not recorded). Some clones in this sample may be carry-over from other donors' samples. CDR3 region: CSVEYGQGFF. The sequenced DNA is TGCAGCGTTGAGTATGGCCAAGGTTTCTTT.